The 23 T cell receptor beta chains below were found in one sample sequenced in a study of blood T cell repertoires in COVID-19. This table comes from immunoSEQ multiplex PCR, and its TCRdb copy is limited to in-frame clones, with some not included. The sample holds fewer than 350,000 clones; roughly nine tenths are singletons and the top ten take 5.2%. The specimen sequenced was PBMCs or T cells enriched from blood (not recorded which). Receptor source: a man between 60 and 70 years old who had recovered from COVID-19.

The V call is TRBV6-5, the J call TRBJ2-7; D is perhaps TRBD2 (5 bases). Trimming took 2 bases from V and 6 from J, leaving 14 bases between them. CDR3 length equals 14 residues. The germline CDR1 and CDR2 sequences are MNHEY and SVGAGI. In nucleotides, the CDR3 is TGTGCCAGCAGTTACGGCGGGCTAGAGGTCGAGCAGTACTTC. The encoded protein is CASSYGGLEVEQYF.

Remarks on this clone: The limits of the CDR3 on the DNA are not certain, so only TCRdb's listed CDR3 is given. This chain joins TRBV21-1 and TRBJ1-4; the DNA was not used to check the table's D call, TRBD1. TRBV21-1 is labeled a pseudogene. Ends included, the CDR3 has 17 residues. The CDR3 reads CASSKVTGGPLMKNCFF.

The chain couples TRBV30 to TRBJ2-5, with TRBD1 as a possible D gene (6 bases). V lost 4 bases to trimming and J lost 5 bases, with 26 bases between them. This CDR3 spans 17 amino acids. Germline V gene lookup returns CDR1 GTSNPN and CDR2 SVGIG (reference sequence). CDR3 nucleotides: TGTGCCTGGAAGGGGGTCCGCCGGGACATAGATAAGGAGACCCAGTACTTC. Translated: CAWKGVRRDIDKETQYF.

This clone was counted a few times. The chain has TRBV4-1 and TRBJ2-7, with 7 nucleotides matching TRBD2. This CDR3 is 16 amino acids long. The J segment lost 4 bases and the V segment lost 2 bases, leaving 11 bases of the junction unmatched. CDR1 MGHRA and CDR2 YSYEKL come from the germline V gene. This CDR3 reads CASSQNEAGESYEQYF. The CDR3 DNA reads TGCGCCAGCAGCCAAAATGAGGCGGGAGAATCGTACGAGCAGTACTTC.

The CDR3 bases are TGTGCCTGGAGTGCCCGGACAGAGAATTCACCCCTCCACTTT. This translates into CAWSARTENSPLHF. This rearrangement joins TRBV30 to TRBJ1-6, with a tentative D call TRBD1 (6 bases). This CDR3 comprises 14 residues. Germline lookup yields CDR1 GTSNPN and CDR2 SVGIG (reference sequence). The V gene lost 1 base and the J gene lost 7 bases, with 11 bases spanning the gap. The variable domain in full, with the rest retrieved from reference TRBV30 and TRBJ1-6, is SQTIHQWPATLVQPVGSPLSLECTVEGTSNPNLYWYRQAAGRGLQLLFYSVGIGQISSEVPQNLSASRPQDRQFILSSKKLLLSDSGFYLCAWSARTENSPLHFGNGTRLTVT.

The chain carries TRBV4-3 and TRBJ2-3; 8 bases align to TRBD1. Per the germline V gene, CDR1 is LGHNA and CDR2 is YSLEER. The ends lost 3 bases at V and 0 bases at J; junction bases unmatched: 2. CDR3 length: 15 residues. The CDR3 DNA reads TGCGCCAGCAGCCAGAACAGGGGGAGCACAGATACGCAGTATTTT. It specifies CASSQNRGSTDTQYF.

This chain uses TRBV2 with TRBJ2-5, with D perhaps TRBD2 (5 bases). The CDR3 has 14 residues. V lost 2 bases to trimming and J lost 7 bases, with 14 bases between them. Germline CDR1 SNHLY, CDR2 FYNNEI. The CDR3 spells CASSEWAAGGTQYF. CDR3 nucleotide sequence: TGTGCCAGCAGTGAATGGGCAGCCGGAGGGACCCAGTACTTC.

The chain combines TRBV2 with TRBJ1-5; TRBD1 agrees at 7 bases. Trimming at V came to 6 bases and at J to 2 bases, leaving 7 bases not matched to a gene. The germline V gene has CDR1 SNHLY and CDR2 FYNNEI. This CDR3 is 15 amino acids long. The CDR3 reads CASRVDGQGNQPQHF. The CDR3 region has the DNA TGTGCCAGCAGGGTGGACGGACAGGGCAATCAGCCCCAGCATTTT.

This clone was seen a single time. V usage is TRBV12-2 and J usage is TRBJ2-1; the D call of TRBD1 is as the table states it, not checked on the DNA. TRBV12-2 is classified as a pseudogene. The CDR3 runs to 16 residues. CDR3 in amino acids: CASRLPGQQSYNEQFF. CDR3 bases: TGTGCAAGTCGACTACCGGGACAGCAATCCTACAATGAGCAGTTCTTC.

The chain combines TRBV9 with TRBJ1-1, with D uncertain. This CDR3 is 13 amino acids long. V was pared by 3 bases and J by 2 bases, with 8 bases between. Germline V lookup: CDR1 SGDLS, CDR2 YYNGEE. CDR3 nucleotide sequence: TGTGCCAGCAGCGCCCTCCTCAACACTGAAGCTTTCTTT. Amino acids: CASSALLNTEAFF.

CDR3 residues: CASSLNSGGVQPQHF. Written as DNA, the CDR3 is TGTGCCAGCAGCTTGAATTCAGGGGGAGTTCAGCCCCAGCATTTT. The chain recombines TRBV28 with TRBJ1-5, with 7 bases identical to TRBD1. With V trimmed by 6 bases and J by 6 bases, 11 bases remained unmatched. The CDR3 is 15 residues long. CDR1 and CDR2 (germline): MDHEN, SYDVKM.

This rearrangement joins TRBV7-8 to TRBJ2-5; D ambiguous. CDR3 length: 12 residues. Trimming removed 5 bases at V and 5 bases at J, with 9 bases between. Germline V lookup: CDR1 SGHVS, CDR2 FQNEAQ. In DNA, the CDR3 is TGTGCCAGCAGCCGGATCGGGGAGACCCAGTACTTC. Residues: CASSRIGETQYF.

The chain combines TRBV5-5 with TRBJ2-7, with D perhaps matching TRBD2 (5 bases). This CDR3 has 15 residues. Deletions cut 4 bases from V and 1 base from J, with 15 bases between. The germline CDR1 and CDR2 sequences are SGHKS and YYEKEE (reference sequence). The CDR3 here is CASSRTSERSYEQYF. The DNA of the CDR3 is TGTGCCAGCAGCCGTACTAGTGAGCGATCCTACGAGCAGTACTTC.

DNA of the CDR3: TGTGCCAGCAGTCGGACAGCTAACTATGGCTACACCTTC. This codes for CASSRTANYGYTF. The chain combines TRBV12-3 or TRBV12-4 with TRBJ1-2; the D gene is possibly TRBD1 (6 bases). This CDR3 has 13 amino acids. V lost 5 bases to trimming and J lost 0 bases, with 7 bases between them.

This clone has just a few counts. The V gene is TRBV18, the J gene TRBJ2-3, with 8 bases matching TRBD2. The CDR3 runs to 17 residues. J was trimmed by 5 bases and V by 2 bases; bases with no gene match: 12. Germline assignment: CDR1 KGHSH and CDR2 LQKENI. CDR3 bases: TGTGCCAGCTCACCAAGCGGACTAGCCGCGCTAAAAGATACGCAGTATTTT. Encoded protein: CASSPSGLAALKDTQYF.

Concerning this clone: The sample holds other DNA sequences that translate to the same CDR3. This chain uses TRBV5-6 with TRBJ1-2; D gene ambiguous. Germline loops: CDR1 SGHDT, CDR2 YYEEEE. The CDR3 length is 14 residues. The ends were cut back, 0 bases at V and 2 bases at J, with 8 bases in the middle. CDR3 bases: TGTGCCAGCAGCTTGGTGTCACAGAACTATGGCTACACCTTC. It is translated as CASSLVSQNYGYTF.

The chain uses TRBV19 and TRBJ2-7; weak D call: TRBD1 (6 bases). V lost 1 base and J 0 bases, leaving 19 bases between the germline ends. The CDR3 extends over 18 amino acids. Germline V gene data show CDR1 as LNHDA and CDR2 as SQIVND (reference sequence). The CDR3 loop is CASSIGRTDRRNSYEQYF. The CDR3 DNA follows: TGTGCCAGTAGTATAGGGCGGACCGACAGGAGAAACTCCTACGAGCAGTACTTC.

This chain connects TRBV18 to TRBJ2-7, with a possible D match to TRBD1 (6 bases). Per the germline V gene, CDR1 is KGHSH and CDR2 is LQKENI. V was pared by 3 bases and J by 2 bases, with 11 bases between. This CDR3 is 14 amino acids long. Here the CDR3 reads CASSPRRGPYEQYF. The CDR3 DNA reads as TGTGCCAGCTCACCCCGCAGGGGTCCCTACGAGCAGTACTTC. The complete variable domain, with remaining parts taken from reference TRBV18 and TRBJ2-7, reads NAGVMQNPRHLVRRRGQEARLRCSPMKGHSHVYWYRQLPEEGLKFMVYLQKENIIDESGMPKERFSAEFPKEGPSILRIQQVVRGDSAAYFCASSPRRGPYEQYFGPGTRLTVT.

The chain couples TRBV7-9 to TRBJ2-7; possibly TRBD2 for D (6 bases). The germline gives CDR1 SEHNR, CDR2 FQNEAQ (reference sequence). This CDR3 is 14 amino acids long. V lost 3 bases and J lost 3, with 12 bases in between. The CDR3 coding sequence is TGTGCCAGCAGCTTGCTAGCGAAAAACTACGAGCAGTACTTC. It is translated as CASSLLAKNYEQYF.

The chain is built from TRBV19 and TRBJ2-3; a possible D gene is TRBD2 (6 bases). Trimming took off 3 bases at V and 2 bases at J, with 12 bases between the two ends. The CDR3 has 15 amino acids. The germline V gene has CDR1 LNHDA and CDR2 SQIVND (reference sequence). This chain's CDR3 is CASSMVGLATDTQYF. The CDR3, as DNA: TGTGCCAGTAGTATGGTGGGACTTGCCACAGATACGCAGTATTTT.

This clone was seen once. The J gene is TRBJ1-5, the V gene TRBV6-2 or TRBV6-3, with 9 bases that match TRBD1. CDR3 length: 20 residues. J lost 0 bases, V lost 4 bases, and 16 bases had no gene match. CDR1 and CDR2 (germline): MNHEY, SVGEGT. The DNA for the CDR3 is TGTGCCAGCAGTTTCTCGATCCGGGACAGGGCTTCGACTAGCAATCAGCCCCAGCATTTT. Amino acids: CASSFSIRDRASTSNQPQHF.

The CDR3 DNA follows: TGTGCCAGCAGTCCTCAGGTAGTAAGAGATACGCAGTATTTT. Its translation is CASSPQVVRDTQYF. The chain uses TRBV28 and TRBJ2-3, with D unclear. CDR3 length: 14 residues. V dropped 5 bases and J dropped 5 bases, with 14 bases sitting between them. The germline gives CDR1 MDHEN, CDR2 SYDVKM.

In its sample, this clone was seen once. Other DNA sequences from this sample encode an identical CDR3 as well. The rearrangement links TRBV7-9 to TRBJ1-1; unclear D gene. V was trimmed by 6 bases and J by 1 base, leaving 9 bases between them. From germline, CDR1 is SEHNR and CDR2 FQNEAQ (reference sequence). The CDR3 covers 13 residues. The CDR3 DNA sequence: TGTGCCAGCAGTTTTGAGGGGAACACTGAAGCTTTCTTT. This encodes CASSFEGNTEAFF.